The rows below give T cell receptor beta chains drawn from one sample of a study of beta chain features in type 1 diabetes. Measured with immunoSEQ multiplex PCR; TCRdb has only the in-frame clones, and not every one. The table has tens of thousands of clones, less than 55% seen once; the top ten hold about 1.5%. Specimen: Tregs from blood. These receptors all come from a man aged 30-40 years with type 1 diabetes. CDR3s include the opening cysteine and the closing phenylalanine or tryptophan. Each record gives: V gene, clone size, J gene, CDR3 protein. Size values are once, few and many counts, or a class for expanded clones, and some rows have none.

TRBV19	.	TRBJ2-3	CASSDRGSTDTQYF
TRBV7-3	few	TRBJ2-2	CASSLTAGTGELFF
TRBV27	.	TRBJ2-7	CASSLQGTHEQYF
TRBV6-1	.	TRBJ2-2	CASSPITGTGELFF
TRBV19	.	TRBJ2-7	CASSKGRIYEQYF
TRBV28	once	TRBJ2-3	CASSSTVPGHGLIPDTQYF
TRBV27	.	TRBJ1-1	CASSPTENTEAFF
TRBV29-1	.	TRBJ1-2	CSVAQATTTNYGYTF
TRBV29-1	.	TRBJ2-1	CSVEDQLRPTPERSYNEQFF
TRBV5-5	few	TRBJ1-4	CASSFSPNEKLFF
TRBV5-1	.	TRBJ2-1	CASSTIAGGNEQFF
TRBV4-2	.	TRBJ2-2	CASSQERQGNRELFF
TRBV2	few	TRBJ2-3	CASSLSGFTDTQYF
TRBV10-3	many	TRBJ2-7	CAISADRGSPYEQYF
TRBV2	.	TRBJ2-7	CASSGGTSGLPYEQYF
TRBV28	few	TRBJ2-5	CASTQRVLGTQYF
TRBV29-1	.	TRBJ1-5	CSARLGGYNQPQHF
TRBV4-3	.	TRBJ2-7	CASSQEGGYEQYF
TRBV7-2	few	TRBJ2-1	CASSLSYNEQFF
TRBV6-1	.	TRBJ2-1	CASSEGELAGTTGEDEQFF